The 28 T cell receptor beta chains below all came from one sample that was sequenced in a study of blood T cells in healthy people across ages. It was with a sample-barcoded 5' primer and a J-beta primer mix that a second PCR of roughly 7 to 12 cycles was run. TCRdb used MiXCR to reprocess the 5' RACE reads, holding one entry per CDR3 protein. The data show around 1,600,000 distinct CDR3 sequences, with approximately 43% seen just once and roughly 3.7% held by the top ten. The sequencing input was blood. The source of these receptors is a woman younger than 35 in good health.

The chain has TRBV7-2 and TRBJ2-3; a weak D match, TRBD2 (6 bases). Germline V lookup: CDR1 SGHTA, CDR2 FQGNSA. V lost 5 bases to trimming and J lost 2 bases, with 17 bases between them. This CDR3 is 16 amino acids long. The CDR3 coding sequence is TGTGCCAGCAGCCCACGCGCGGGGATTTACACAGATACGCAGTATTTT. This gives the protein CASSPRAGIYTDTQYF.

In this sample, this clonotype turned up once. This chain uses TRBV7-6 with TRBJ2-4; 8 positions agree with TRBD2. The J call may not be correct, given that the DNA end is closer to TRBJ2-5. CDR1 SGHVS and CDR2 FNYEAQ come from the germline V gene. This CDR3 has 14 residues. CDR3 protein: CASGRTSFIETQYF. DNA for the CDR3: TGTGCCAGTGGGAGGACTAGCTTTATCGAGACCCAGTACTTC.

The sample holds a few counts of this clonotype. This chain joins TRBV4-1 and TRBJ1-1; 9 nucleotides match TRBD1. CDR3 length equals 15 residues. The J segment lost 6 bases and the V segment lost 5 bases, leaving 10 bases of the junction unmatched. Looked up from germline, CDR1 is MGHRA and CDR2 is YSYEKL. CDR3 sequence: CASSTLPGQGSEAFF. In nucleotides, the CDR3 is TGCGCCAGCAGCACCTTACCGGGACAGGGATCTGAAGCTTTCTTT.

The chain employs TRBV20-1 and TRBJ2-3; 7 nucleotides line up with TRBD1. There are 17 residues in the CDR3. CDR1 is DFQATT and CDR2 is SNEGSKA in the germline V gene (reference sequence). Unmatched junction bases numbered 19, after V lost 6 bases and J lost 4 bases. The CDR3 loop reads CSAVPGQRDLNADTQYF. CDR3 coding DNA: TGCAGTGCGGTTCCGGGACAGCGAGACCTTAACGCAGATACGCAGTATTTT.

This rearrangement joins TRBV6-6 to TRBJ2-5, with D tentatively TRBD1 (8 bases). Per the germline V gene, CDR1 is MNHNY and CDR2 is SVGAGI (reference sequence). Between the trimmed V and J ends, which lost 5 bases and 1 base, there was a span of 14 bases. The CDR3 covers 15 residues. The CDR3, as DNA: TGTGCCAGCAGTGACCACAGGGGGGGCCAAGAGACCCAGTACTTC. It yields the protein CASSDHRGGQETQYF.

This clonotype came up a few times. Here the CDR3 reads CAIRGSGYDNEQFF. CDR3 coding DNA: TGTGCCATCAGGGGGAGCGGCTACGACAATGAGCAGTTCTTC. V usage is TRBV10-3 and J usage is TRBJ2-1; D might be TRBD2 (5 bases). From germline, CDR1 is ENHRY and CDR2 SYGVKD. The CDR3 runs to 14 residues. V lost 6 bases to trimming and J lost 5 bases, with 14 bases between them.

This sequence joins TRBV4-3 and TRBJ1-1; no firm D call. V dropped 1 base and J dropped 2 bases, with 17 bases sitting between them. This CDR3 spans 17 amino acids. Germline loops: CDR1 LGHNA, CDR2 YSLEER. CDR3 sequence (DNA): TGCGCCAGCAGCCAAGGCCCCGGGGTGAGCTCCAACACTGAAGCTTTCTTT. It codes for CASSQGPGVSSNTEAFF.

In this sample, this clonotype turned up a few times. The CDR3 protein is CASSIGDGLTDTQYF. The CDR3 coding sequence is TGTGCCAGTAGTATAGGGGACGGTCTCACAGATACGCAGTATTTT. The chain is built from TRBV19 and TRBJ2-3; D possibly matches TRBD1 or TRBD2 (5 bases each). The CDR3 totals 15 residues. Germline CDR1 is LNHDA and CDR2 is SQIVND (reference sequence). The V end was cut by 1 base, the J end by 2 bases, with 10 bases between.

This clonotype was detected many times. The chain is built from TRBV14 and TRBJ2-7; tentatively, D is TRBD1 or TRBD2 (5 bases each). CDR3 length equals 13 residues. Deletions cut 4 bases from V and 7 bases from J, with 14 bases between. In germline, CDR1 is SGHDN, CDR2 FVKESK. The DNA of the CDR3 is TGTGCCAGCAGCCCCCGTGGGGGTGAGGAGCAGTACTTC. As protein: CASSPRGGEEQYF.

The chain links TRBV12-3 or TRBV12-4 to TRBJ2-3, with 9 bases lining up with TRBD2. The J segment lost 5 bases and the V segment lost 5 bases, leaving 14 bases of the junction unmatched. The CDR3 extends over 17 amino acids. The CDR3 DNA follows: TGTGCCAGCAGTCCTCAGCGAGCGGGGGGCCAGGGAGATACGCAGTATTTT. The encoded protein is CASSPQRAGGQGDTQYF.

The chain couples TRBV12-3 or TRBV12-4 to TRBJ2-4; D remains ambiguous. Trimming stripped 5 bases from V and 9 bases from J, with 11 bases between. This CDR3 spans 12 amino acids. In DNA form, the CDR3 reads TGTGCCAGCAGTACCGGTGAGATCATTCAGTACTTC. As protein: CASSTGEIIQYF.

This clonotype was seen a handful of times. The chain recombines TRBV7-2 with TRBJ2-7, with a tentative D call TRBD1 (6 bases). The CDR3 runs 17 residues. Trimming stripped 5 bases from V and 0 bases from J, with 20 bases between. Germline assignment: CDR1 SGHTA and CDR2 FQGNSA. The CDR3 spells CASSPRPRDTLSYEQYF. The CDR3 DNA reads TGTGCCAGCAGCCCCCGGCCCCGGGACACACTCTCCTACGAGCAGTACTTC.

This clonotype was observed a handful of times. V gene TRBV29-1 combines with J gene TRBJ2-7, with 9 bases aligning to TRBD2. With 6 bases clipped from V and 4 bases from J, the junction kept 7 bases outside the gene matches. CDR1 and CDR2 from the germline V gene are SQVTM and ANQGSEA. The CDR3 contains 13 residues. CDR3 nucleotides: TGCAGCGTGGAACTAGCGGGCCTTTACGAGCAGTACTTC. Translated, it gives CSVELAGLYEQYF.

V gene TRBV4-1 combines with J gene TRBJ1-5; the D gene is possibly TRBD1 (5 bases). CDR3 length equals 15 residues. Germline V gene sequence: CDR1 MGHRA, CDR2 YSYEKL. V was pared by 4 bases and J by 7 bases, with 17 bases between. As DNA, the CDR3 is TGCGCCAGCAGCCCTACCCTGGGACGCTCGCAGCCCCAGCATTTT. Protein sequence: CASSPTLGRSQPQHF.

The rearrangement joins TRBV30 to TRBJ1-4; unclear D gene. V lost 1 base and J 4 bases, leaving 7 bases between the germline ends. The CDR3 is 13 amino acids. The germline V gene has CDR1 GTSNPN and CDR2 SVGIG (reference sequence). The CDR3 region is CAWSGQLNEKLFF. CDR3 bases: TGTGCCTGGAGTGGGCAGCTTAATGAAAAACTGTTTTTT. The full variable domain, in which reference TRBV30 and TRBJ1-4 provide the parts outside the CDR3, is SQTIHQWPATLVQPVGSPLSLECTVEGTSNPNLYWYRQAAGRGLQLLFYSVGIGQISSEVPQNLSASRPQDRQFILSSKKLLLSDSGFYLCAWSGQLNEKLFFGSGTQLSVL.

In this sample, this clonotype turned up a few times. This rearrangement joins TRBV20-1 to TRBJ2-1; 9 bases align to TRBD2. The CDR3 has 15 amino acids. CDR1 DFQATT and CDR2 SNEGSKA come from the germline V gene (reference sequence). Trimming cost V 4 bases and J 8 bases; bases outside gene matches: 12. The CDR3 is CSANPWREGRDEQFF. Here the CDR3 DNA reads TGCAGTGCTAACCCTTGGCGGGAGGGCCGGGATGAGCAGTTCTTC.

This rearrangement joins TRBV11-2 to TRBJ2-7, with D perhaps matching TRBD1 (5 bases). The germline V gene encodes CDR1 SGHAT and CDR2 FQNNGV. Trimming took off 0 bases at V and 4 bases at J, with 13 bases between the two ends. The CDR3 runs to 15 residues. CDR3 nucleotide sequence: TGTGCCAGCAGCTTAGAGGGGCAGGTTTTGTACGAGCAGTACTTC. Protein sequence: CASSLEGQVLYEQYF.

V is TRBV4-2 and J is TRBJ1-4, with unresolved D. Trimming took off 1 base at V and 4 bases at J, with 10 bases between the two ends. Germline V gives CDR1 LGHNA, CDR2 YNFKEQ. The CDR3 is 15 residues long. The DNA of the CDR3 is TGTGCCAGCAGCCAAGTTGCGGCCTTTAATGAAAAACTGTTTTTT. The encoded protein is CASSQVAAFNEKLFF.

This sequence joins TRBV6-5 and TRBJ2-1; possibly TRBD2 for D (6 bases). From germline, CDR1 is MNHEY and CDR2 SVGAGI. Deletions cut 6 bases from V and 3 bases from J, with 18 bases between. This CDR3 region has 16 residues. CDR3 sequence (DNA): TGTGCCAGCAGCCCCCGGGGGAGGCCCCTCTACAATGAGCAGTTCTTC. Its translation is CASSPRGRPLYNEQFF.

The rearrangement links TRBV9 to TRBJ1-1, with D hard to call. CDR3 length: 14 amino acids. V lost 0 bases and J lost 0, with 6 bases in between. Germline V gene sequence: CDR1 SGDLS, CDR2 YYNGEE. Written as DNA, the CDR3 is TGTGCCAGCAGCGTAGACGGGGTGAACACTGAAGCTTTCTTT. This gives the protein CASSVDGVNTEAFF.

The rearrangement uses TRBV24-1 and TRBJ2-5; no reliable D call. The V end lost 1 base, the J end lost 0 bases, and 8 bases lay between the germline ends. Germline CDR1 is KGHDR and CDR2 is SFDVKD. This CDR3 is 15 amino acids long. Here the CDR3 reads CATSDLGRNQETQYF. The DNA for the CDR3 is TGTGCCACCAGTGATTTAGGACGGAACCAAGAGACCCAGTACTTC.

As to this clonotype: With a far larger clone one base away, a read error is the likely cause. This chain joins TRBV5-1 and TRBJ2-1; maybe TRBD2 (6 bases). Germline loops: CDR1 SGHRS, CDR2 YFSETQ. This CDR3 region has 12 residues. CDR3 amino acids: CANSFPGDEQFF. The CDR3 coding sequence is TGCGCCAACAGCTTTCCGGGGGATGAGCAGTTCTTC.

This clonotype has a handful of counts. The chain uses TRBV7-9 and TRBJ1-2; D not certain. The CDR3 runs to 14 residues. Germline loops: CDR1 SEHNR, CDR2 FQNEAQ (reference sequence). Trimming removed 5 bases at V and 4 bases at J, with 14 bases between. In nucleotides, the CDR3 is TGTGCCAGCAGCGACCTGGGGAGGTCCTATGGCTACACCTTC. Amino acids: CASSDLGRSYGYTF. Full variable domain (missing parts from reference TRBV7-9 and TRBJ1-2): DTGVSQNPRHKITKRGQNVTFRCDPISEHNRLYWYRQTLGQGPEFLTYFQNEAQLEKSRLLSDRFSAERPKGSFSTLEIQRTEQGDSAMYLCASSDLGRSYGYTFGSGTRLTVV.

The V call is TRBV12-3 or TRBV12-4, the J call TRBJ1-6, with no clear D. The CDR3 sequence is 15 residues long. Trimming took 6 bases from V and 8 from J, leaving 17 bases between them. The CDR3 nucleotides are TGTGCCAGCAGCCGCGACGGAAATACGGATTCACCCCTCCACTTT. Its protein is CASSRDGNTDSPLHF.

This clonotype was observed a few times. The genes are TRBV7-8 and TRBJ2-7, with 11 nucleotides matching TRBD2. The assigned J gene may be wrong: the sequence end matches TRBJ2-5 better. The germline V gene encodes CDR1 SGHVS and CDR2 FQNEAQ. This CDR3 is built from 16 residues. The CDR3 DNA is TGTGCCAGCAGACGAAGCAGGACTAGCGGGCAAGAGACCCAGTACTTC. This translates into CASRRSRTSGQETQYF.

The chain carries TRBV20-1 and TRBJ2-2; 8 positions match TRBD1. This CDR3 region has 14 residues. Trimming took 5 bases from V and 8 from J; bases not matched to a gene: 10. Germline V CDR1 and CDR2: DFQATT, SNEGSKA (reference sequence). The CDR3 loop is CSAGDRLRVGELFF. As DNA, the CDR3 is TGCAGTGCTGGGGACAGGTTGCGTGTAGGGGAGCTGTTTTTT.

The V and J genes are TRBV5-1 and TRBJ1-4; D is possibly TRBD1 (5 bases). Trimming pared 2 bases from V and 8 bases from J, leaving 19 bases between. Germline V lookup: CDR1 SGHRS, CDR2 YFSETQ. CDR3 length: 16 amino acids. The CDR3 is CASSLGQGRLREKLFF. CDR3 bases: TGCGCCAGCAGCTTAGGACAAGGACGCTTGCGGGAAAAACTGTTTTTT.

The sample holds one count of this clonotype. CDR3: CASSLSEPSGPSSYNEQFF. The CDR3 nucleotides are TGTGCCAGCAGTTTGTCGGAGCCCTCGGGACCAAGCTCCTACAATGAGCAGTTCTTC. The rearrangement links TRBV6-5 to TRBJ2-1; D is possibly TRBD1 or TRBD2 (5 bases each). Per germline, CDR1 MNHEY and CDR2 SVGAGI. V was clipped by 4 bases and J by 0 bases, with 22 bases between them. This CDR3 is built from 19 residues.